This T cell receptor beta chain was recorded in a study of immune evolution from preneoplasia to lung adenocarcinoma. General study points: Top clone frequencies peaked in normal lung, apparently declining through invasive adenocarcinoma.

On this clone itself: Its antigen is still unknown.

Each case's diagnosis was confirmed by two pathologists on H&E. Here immunoSEQ multiplex PCR was the method, and the copy in TCRdb shows in-frame clones only, minus some. The sample has around 7,000 clones, about four fifths seen once; the top ten hold more than 8%. The V gene's germline CDR1 is LNHDA and CDR2 SQIVND (reference sequence). The CDR3 has 13 residues. Between the trimmed V and J ends, which lost 6 bases and 5 bases, there was a span of 13 bases. The specimen sequenced was FFPE minimally invasive lung adenocarcinoma tissue. This chain uses TRBV19 with TRBJ2-5; D may be TRBD1 (6 bases). This sequence originates from a person between 70 and 80 years old with lung adenocarcinoma. CDR3 loop: CASSQGTAETQYF. For the CDR3, the DNA is TGTGCCAGTAGCCAGGGGACGGCGGAGACCCAGTACTTC.